These 15 T cell receptor beta chains were all obtained from the same sample, sequenced in a study of T cell responses to AZD1222 COVID-19 vaccine. TCRdb's copy holds only in-frame clones and misses some; the assay was immunoSEQ multiplex PCR. The sample records fewer than 150,000 clones, about 90% being singletons. The material was peripheral blood, obtained on day 0 of AZD1222 vaccination. The receptors originated from an adult in good health.

This chain joins TRBV9 and TRBJ1-1; 7 bases fit TRBD1. From germline, CDR1 is SGDLS and CDR2 YYNGEE. CDR3 length: 15 residues. J lost 0 bases, V lost 4 bases, and 6 bases had no gene match. The CDR3 spells CASSPGTAMNTEAFF. The CDR3 DNA follows: TGTGCCAGCAGCCCCGGGACAGCGATGAACACTGAAGCTTTCTTT.

The chain recombines TRBV6-5 with TRBJ2-7, with 7 positions matching TRBD2. Germline V CDR1 and CDR2: MNHEY, SVGAGI. Losses at the gene ends were 7 bases for V and 0 bases for J; bases not matched to a gene: 9. This CDR3 is 15 amino acids long. CDR3 amino acids: CASKAPAGSSYEQYF. The CDR3 bases are TGTGCCAGCAAGGCCCCAGCGGGAAGCTCCTACGAGCAGTACTTC.

The chain couples TRBV4-3 to TRBJ1-6; D uncertain. Germline values: CDR1 LGHNA, CDR2 YSLEER. CDR3 length: 13 residues. V lost 0 bases, J lost 10 bases, and 7 bases lay in between. CDR3 loop: CASSQDPGSPLHF. CDR3 bases: TGCGCCAGCAGCCAAGATCCGGGATCACCCCTCCACTTT.

This rearrangement joins TRBV7-2 to TRBJ2-7; 9 bases match TRBD2. Trimming removed 2 bases from V and 2 bases from J; junction bases left unmatched: 4. The CDR3 has 15 residues. Germline V gene lookup returns CDR1 SGHTA and CDR2 FQGNSA. The CDR3 bases are TGTGCCAGCAGCTTAAATAGCGGGGGAACCTACGAGCAGTACTTC. Amino acids: CASSLNSGGTYEQYF.

The table lists this clone with a count of one. The CDR3 here is CASSESSGSPSTDTQYF. The DNA of the CDR3 is TGTGCCAGCAGTGAATCTAGCGGGAGCCCTAGCACAGATACGCAGTATTTT. The chain couples TRBV6-1 to TRBJ2-3, with TRBD2 matching 10 bases. J gave up 0 bases and V 2 bases, and 5 bases lay outside the gene matches. Germline assignment: CDR1 MNHNS and CDR2 SASEGT. This CDR3 contains 17 residues.

This clone has only a few counts. The chain links TRBV21-1 to TRBJ1-4; the D call of TRBD1 is as the table states it, not checked on the DNA. TRBV21-1 is recorded as a pseudogene. The CDR3 runs to 15 residues. The DNA for the CDR3 is TGTGCCAGCAGCATGGACAGGAAAACGTGGGAAAAACTGTTTTTT. Translated, it gives CASSMDRKTWEKLFF.

The rearrangement joins TRBV6-2 or TRBV6-3 to TRBJ2-1; tentative D call: TRBD2 (5 bases). V was pared by 5 bases and J by 8 bases, with 10 bases between. CDR3 size: 12 residues. The germline V gene has CDR1 MNHEY and CDR2 SVGEGT. The CDR3 loop reads CASSDDGDEQFF. For the CDR3, the DNA is TGTGCCAGCAGTGATGACGGGGATGAGCAGTTCTTC.

The gene calls are TRBV28 and TRBJ2-3; the match to TRBD1 covers 7 bases. The CDR3 loop spans 15 amino acids. CDR1 is MDHEN and CDR2 is SYDVKM in the germline V gene. Trimming cost V 6 bases and J 3 bases; bases outside gene matches: 9. The CDR3, as DNA: TGTGCCAGCAGCCCCCTCGGACAGGTTACAGATACGCAGTATTTT. Protein product: CASSPLGQVTDTQYF.

The V call is TRBV6-5, the J call TRBJ2-5, with D possibly called TRBD1 or TRBD2 (5 bases each). V lost 6 bases, J lost 0 bases, and 11 bases lay in between. Germline V gene sequence: CDR1 MNHEY, CDR2 SVGAGI. The CDR3 is 14 amino acids. In DNA form, the CDR3 reads TGTGCCAGCAGCCAGGTGGGGGACCAAGAGACCCAGTACTTC. It is translated as CASSQVGDQETQYF.

The rearrangement links TRBV11-3 to TRBJ2-1; 8 positions agree with TRBD1. Losses at the gene ends were 5 bases for V and 2 bases for J; bases not matched to a gene: 5. Germline assignment: CDR1 SGHNT and CDR2 YENEEA. The CDR3 has 15 residues. The DNA of the CDR3 is TGTGCCAGCAGCCTCGGGACAGGAGCCTACAATGAGCAGTTCTTC. This encodes CASSLGTGAYNEQFF. The full variable domain, with the rest looked up from reference TRBV11-3 and TRBJ2-1, is EAGVVQSPRYKIIEKKQPVAFWCNPISGHNTLYWYLQNLGQGPELLIRYENEEAVDDSQLPKDRFSAERLKGVDSTLKIQPAELGDSAVYLCASSLGTGAYNEQFFGPGTRLTVL.

This chain uses TRBV19 with TRBJ2-7; D is unresolved. CDR1 is LNHDA, CDR2 SQIVND, per germline (reference sequence). The length of the CDR3 is 15 residues. V dropped 9 bases and J dropped 6 bases, with 24 bases sitting between them. DNA of the CDR3: TGTGCCAGCAACCTTGACGGTAGGCTGGTGTCCGAGCAGTACTTC. Its translation is CASNLDGRLVSEQYF.

V gene TRBV12-5 combines with J gene TRBJ1-1; a weak D match, TRBD1 (6 bases). Germline values: CDR1 LGHNT, CDR2 FRNRAP. The CDR3 totals 17 residues. V gave up 0 bases and J gave up 1 base, with 15 bases separating them. The CDR3 DNA reads TGTGCTAGTGGTTTGGTAGCGACAGGAGAGTGGAACACTGAAGCTTTCTTT. Translating gives CASGLVATGEWNTEAFF.

V gene TRBV4-1 combines with J gene TRBJ2-7, with D unclear. V was shortened by 0 bases and J by 5 bases, with 2 bases between the two germline ends. The CDR3 length is 11 residues. Germline V gives CDR1 MGHRA, CDR2 YSYEKL. In DNA, the CDR3 is TGCGCCAGCAGCCAAGATAACGAGCAGTACTTC. Its translation is CASSQDNEQYF.

The chain employs TRBV7-2 and TRBJ1-2; 10 bases match TRBD1. The CDR3 has 15 residues. The trim removed 0 bases at V and 8 bases at J, leaving 6 bases unmatched. Germline values: CDR1 SGHTA, CDR2 FQGNSA. CDR3 bases: TGTGCCAGCAGCTTAGCTTGGGGACAGGGGCGGGGCTACACCTTC. Protein sequence: CASSLAWGQGRGYTF.

The chain employs TRBV7-2 and TRBJ1-3; D gene uncertain. The V end was cut by 2 bases, the J end by 0 bases, with 14 bases between. Germline V lookup: CDR1 SGHTA, CDR2 FQGNSA. The CDR3 is made up of 17 amino acids. The CDR3 DNA follows: TGTGCCAGCAGCTTAAGGCGCAACCAAGTCTCTGGAAACACCATATATTTT. Protein product: CASSLRRNQVSGNTIYF.